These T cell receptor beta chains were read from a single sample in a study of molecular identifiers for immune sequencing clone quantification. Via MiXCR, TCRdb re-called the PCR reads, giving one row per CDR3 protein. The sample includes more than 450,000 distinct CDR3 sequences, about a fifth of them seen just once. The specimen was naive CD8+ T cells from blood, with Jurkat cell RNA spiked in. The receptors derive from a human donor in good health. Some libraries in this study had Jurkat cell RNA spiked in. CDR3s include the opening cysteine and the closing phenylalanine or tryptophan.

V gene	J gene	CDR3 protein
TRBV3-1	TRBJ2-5	CASSQVGESAWGETQYF
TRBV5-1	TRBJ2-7	CASSLGQGSNEQYF
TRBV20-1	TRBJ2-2	CSASEGRNTGELFF
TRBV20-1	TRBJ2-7	CSARDRSGSLSYEQYF
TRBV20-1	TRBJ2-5	CSAKGVYQETQYF
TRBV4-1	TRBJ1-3	CASSQAGTGEYTIYF
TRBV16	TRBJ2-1	CASSQNVGPDEQFF
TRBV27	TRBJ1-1	CASSPRAVNTEAFF
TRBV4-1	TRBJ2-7	CASSPTIAAPYEQYF
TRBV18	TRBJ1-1	CASSSSDAGIWNTEAFF
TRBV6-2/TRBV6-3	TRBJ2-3	CASSYEAASTDTQYF
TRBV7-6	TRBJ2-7	CASSTGTSRYEQYF
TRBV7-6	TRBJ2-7	CASSFGRTGTEQYF
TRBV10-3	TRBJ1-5	CAISESEDQPQHF
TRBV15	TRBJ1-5	CATRKAGRAHQPQHF
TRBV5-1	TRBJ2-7	CASSLHRTGGINEQYF